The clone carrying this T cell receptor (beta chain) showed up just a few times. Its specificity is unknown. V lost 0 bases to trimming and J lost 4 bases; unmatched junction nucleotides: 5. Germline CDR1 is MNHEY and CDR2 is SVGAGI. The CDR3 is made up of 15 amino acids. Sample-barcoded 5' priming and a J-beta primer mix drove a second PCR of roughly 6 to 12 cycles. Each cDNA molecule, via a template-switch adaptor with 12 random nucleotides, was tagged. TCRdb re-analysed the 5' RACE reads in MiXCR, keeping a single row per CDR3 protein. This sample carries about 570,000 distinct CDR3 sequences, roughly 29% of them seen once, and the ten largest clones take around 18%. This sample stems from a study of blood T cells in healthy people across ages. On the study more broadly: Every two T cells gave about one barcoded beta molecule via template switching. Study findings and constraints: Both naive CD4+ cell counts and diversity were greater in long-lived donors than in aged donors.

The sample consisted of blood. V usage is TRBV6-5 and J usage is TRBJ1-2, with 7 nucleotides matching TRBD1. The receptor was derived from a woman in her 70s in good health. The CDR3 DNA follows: TGTGCCAGCAGTTACTCCCTCGGGACAGCCTATGGCTACACCTTC. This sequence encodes CASSYSLGTAYGYTF.